Presented here are 3 T cell receptor beta chains from one specimen sequenced in a study of blood T cell repertoires in COVID-19. Repertoires were generated with immunoSEQ multiplex PCR, while TCRdb's copy carries only in-frame clones and drops some. The data show 250,000 or so clones, 70% to 90% seen once. The sample was peripheral blood. These receptor sequences come from a woman aged 25 to 39 with active or convalescent COVID-19.

V gene TRBV10-3 combines with J gene TRBJ1-3, with 9 bases matching TRBD1. The CDR3 totals 15 residues. With V trimmed by 4 bases and J by 5 bases, 6 bases remained unmatched. The germline V gene has CDR1 ENHRY and CDR2 SYGVKD. In DNA, the CDR3 is TGTGCCATCAGTGCAAGGACAGGGGATAGAAACACCATATATTTT. Translated, it gives CAISARTGDRNTIYF.

The DNA of the CDR3 is TGTGCCAGCAGCTCACGATTTCAGGGGAATAGTGGCTACACCTTC. It translates to CASSSRFQGNSGYTF. The chain links TRBV5-5 to TRBJ1-2; D is perhaps TRBD1 (6 bases). CDR1 is SGHKS and CDR2 is YYEKEE in the germline V gene (reference sequence). The germline V and J ends were trimmed by 3 bases and 7 bases, with 19 bases remaining between them. This CDR3 contains 15 residues.

The rearrangement uses TRBV19 and TRBJ2-1; 7 bases fit TRBD2. The ends lost 6 bases at V and 0 bases at J; junction bases unmatched: 2. The CDR3 is 14 amino acids. Germline CDR1 is LNHDA and CDR2 is SQIVND (reference sequence). The CDR3 loop reads CASSERGSYNEQFF. The CDR3 DNA reads as TGTGCCAGTAGCGAGCGGGGCTCCTACAATGAGCAGTTCTTC.